This T cell receptor beta chain was sequenced during a study of cytomegalovirus exposure and HLA in healthy donors. Remarks on this clone: Its antigen is currently unknown.

The CDR3 extends over 16 amino acids. Between the trimmed V and J ends, which lost 0 bases and 1 base, there was a span of 13 bases. Looked up from germline, CDR1 is SGHRS and CDR2 is YFSETQ. In the PCR, 60 Vbeta and 13 Jbeta primers were used. TCRdb keeps only in-frame clones here, not all; method: immunoSEQ multiplex PCR. The sample yields tens of thousands of clones, around 69% seen once. Study-wide points: Later, TCR association rates were found to vary by HLA locus, highest for DRB1 and lowest for HLA-C.

Sequencing input: PBMCs. The clonotype comes from a man between 25 and 39 years old in good health and CMV-seronegative. V usage is TRBV5-1 and J usage is TRBJ1-1; D perhaps matches TRBD1 (5 bases). CDR3 sequence reads: CASSLGTRGTNTEAFF. The CDR3 nucleotides read TGCGCCAGCAGCTTGGGGACCCGCGGGACGAACACTGAAGCTTTCTTT.